This TCR beta chain was documented in a study of T cells after yellow fever vaccination. As for the study in general: Where fractions had low cell numbers, libraries were prepared from them with the SMART-Seq v4 Ultra Low Input RNA kit. Findings and caveats of the study: One caveat is that FACS-sorted repertoires could contain abundant clonotypes contaminating from the bulk population. Post-booster reappearance was seen for most primary-vaccination clones (just under 97% CD4, roughly 86% CD8). Among all clonotypes, a small share was observed in both CD4 and CD8 compartments.

A few counts support this clonotype. Its cognate antigen is unknown. TCRdb called the 5' RACE reads again in MiXCR, with one record for every CDR3 protein. Of 100,000 to 150,000 distinct CDR3 sequences in the sample, roughly 15% were seen once. CDR3 length: 15 residues. From germline, CDR1 is SEHNR and CDR2 FQNEAQ (reference sequence). The V gene end was trimmed by 5 bases and the J gene end by 2 bases; junction bases not matched to a gene: 7. The TCR sequence derives from a young man who received the YFV17D yellow fever vaccine. Sample: CD8+ T cells sorted from PBMCs, taken 5 days after the yellow fever booster vaccination. The chain has TRBV7-9 and TRBJ2-7; 9 bases align to TRBD1. CDR3 region: CASSRSGTGPYEQYF. The CDR3 nucleotides are TGTGCCAGCAGCCGATCCGGGACAGGGCCCTACGAGCAGTACTTC.